The following is a TCR beta chain sequence with its context. Its antigen is not identified. These data come from a study of OX40 agonist ivuxolimab in advanced cancers. The overall study: A male proportion of more than 75% was recorded, with mean age approximately 57 years and range roughly 20 to 90. General study results and limits: Antigen targets of the expanded peripheral T cells went undetermined.

Patients were excluded for autoimmune disease history or systemic immunosuppression. The germline V gene has CDR1 MNHEY and CDR2 SMNVEV (reference sequence). The CDR3 runs 15 residues. The V end was cut by 3 bases, the J end by 3 bases, with 13 bases between. Data came from immunoSEQ multiplex PCR; TCRdb stores just in-frame clones and leaves some out. The repertoire includes 70,000 to 95,000 clones, roughly four fifths of them detected once, and 6.6% sits in the top ten. The sample consisted of CD4+ or CD8+ T cells sorted from blood, taken in a trial of the OX40 agonist ivuxolimab. The V gene is TRBV27, the J gene TRBJ2-3; unclear D gene. The sequence was obtained from an adult with an advanced solid tumor such as melanoma, head and neck, liver or kidney cancer. As DNA, the CDR3 is TGTGCCAGCAGTTTGTTTCCCCTTCCAACAGATACGCAGTATTTT. It translates to CASSLFPLPTDTQYF.